The rows below give T cell receptor beta chains drawn from one sample of a study of graft-versus-host responses after intestinal transplantation. Antigen specificity for these receptors is unknown. Method: immunoSEQ multiplex PCR; TCRdb's copy keeps in-frame clones and lacks some. The sample comprises more than 95,000 clones, 90% of which are singletons, and roughly 0.17% rests with the top ten. The material was unstimulated CD4+ T cells sorted from spleen or lymph node cells, obtained before intestinal transplant. These receptors originate from a human donor who received an intestinal transplant. CDR3s include the opening cysteine and the closing phenylalanine or tryptophan. Fields, in order: J gene, clone size, D gene, V gene, CDR3 protein. D genes are given only for firm matches. Clone size, where shown, is once, few, many, or a class for clones that have expanded.

TRBJ1-2 | NA | TRBD1 | TRBV28 | CASRGQGETYGYTF
TRBJ2-1 | NA | NA | TRBV30 | CAWKLPGSRYNEQFF
TRBJ1-2 | NA | NA | TRBV9 | CASSVGGRGIYGYTF
TRBJ1-4 | NA | NA | TRBV7-9 | CASSLPRTDRNEKLFF
TRBJ2-1 | NA | NA | TRBV27 | CASADFPYNEQFF
TRBJ1-1 | NA | NA | TRBV5-1 | CARGGVANTEAFF
TRBJ2-1 | few | NA | TRBV30 | CAWSWGTYNEQFF
TRBJ1-2 | NA | NA | TRBV5-4 | CASSLGGGYGYTF
TRBJ1-1 | NA | NA | TRBV28 | CASSLGGVHMNTEAFF
TRBJ1-3 | once | NA | TRBV28 | CASSLTIGNTIYF
TRBJ1-1 | NA | NA | TRBV7-3 | CASSRGVGTEAFF
TRBJ2-5 | NA | TRBD1 | TRBV7-2 | CASSLAPDRSRGTQYF
TRBJ2-1 | NA | TRBD2 | TRBV7-2 | CASSSSLWTSGAGDEQFF
TRBJ1-5 | NA | TRBD1 | TRBV19 | CASSPGQGGQPQHF
TRBJ1-2 | NA | NA | TRBV11-2 | CASSLDRGYYGYTF
TRBJ2-1 | NA | NA | TRBV13 | CASSLAPTAVSYNEQFF
TRBJ1-1 | NA | TRBD1 | TRBV30 | CAWYFRGQGKFEAFF
TRBJ2-5 | once | TRBD2 | TRBV4-2 | CASSPGPGLAGETQYF
TRBJ1-1 | NA | NA | TRBV27 | CASSLSLNTEAFF
TRBJ2-7 | once | TRBD1 | TRBV15 | CATSRGQGSFYEQYF
TRBJ1-5 | NA | TRBD1 | TRBV10-2 | CASRGTGNQPQHF
TRBJ2-5 | NA | NA | TRBV5-4 | CASHPGVQETQYF
TRBJ1-1 | NA | TRBD1 | TRBV6-5 | CASSRRTGGTEAFF
TRBJ1-2 | once | TRBD1 | TRBV6-5 | CASSGARGRSGYTF
TRBJ1-4 | NA | TRBD1 | TRBV5-1 | CASSTGTGNEKLFF
TRBJ2-3 | NA | NA | TRBV5-1 | CASSLERGDTDTQYF
TRBJ2-1 | NA | TRBD2 | TRBV2 | CASIAGNPYNEQFF
TRBJ2-1 | NA | TRBD1 | TRBV4-1 | CASSQPSTGGAGLFF
TRBJ1-4 | NA | TRBD1 | TRBV28 | CASSLGSRDRELFF